The sequence of this T cell receptor (beta chain) was determined in a study of CD8 T cells in ankylosing spondylitis. Whole-study results and caveats: Ankylosing spondylitis blood seemed to carry a telltale TCR beta motif made of several highly homologous variants.

The CDR3 spans 16 residues. CDR1 is MNHEY, CDR2 SMNVEV, per germline (reference sequence). Trimming removed 6 bases from V and 2 bases from J; junction bases left unmatched: 11. Of note for this clonotype: Its antigen remains unknown.

Libraries for TCR beta were made by quantitative 5'-RACE with molecular barcodes. TCRdb re-called the 5' RACE reads through MiXCR, storing one row per CDR3 protein. The table shows a few hundred thousand distinct CDR3 sequences, with approximately 12% occurring only once. The receptor was derived from a male donor with ankylosing spondylitis or in good health (not recorded which). Sample: blood, either unsorted or a sorted T cell fraction (not recorded which). V usage is TRBV27 and J usage is TRBJ2-3; 7 nucleotides agree with TRBD1. The CDR3 bases are TGTGCCAGCAGGCCACAGGGGCCCTCTTTCACAGATACGCAGTATTTT. Amino acids: CASRPQGPSFTDTQYF.